The rows below give T cell receptor beta chains drawn from one sample of a study of T-cell memory formation after mild COVID-19. TCRdb analysed the 5' RACE reads with MiXCR anew, one entry per CDR3 protein. The table records about 270,000 distinct CDR3 sequences, about 16% of them present only once. The sequenced sample consisted of PBMCs or a T cell subset sorted from them (not recorded which). These receptors were obtained from an adult woman who had mild COVID-19 (a few samples of this study predate the infection). Cell type and time point are not known. The CDR3 runs from the conserved cysteine through the conserved F or W. The order of the fields is V gene, J gene, D gene, clone size, CDR3 protein, CDR3 DNA. The D gene is left open where the match is weak. Where a row states a size, it is once, few, many or the class of an expanded clone; other rows omit it.

V gene: TRBV7-6
J gene: TRBJ2-5
D gene: TRBD2
clone size: few
CDR3 protein: CASSPSSGGEFGTQYF
CDR3 DNA: TGTGCCAGCAGCCCCTCTAGCGGGGGGGAGTTCGGGACCCAGTACTTC

V gene: TRBV5-1
J gene: TRBJ1-2
D gene: TRBD1
clone size: NA
CDR3 protein: CASSGTGISYGYTF
CDR3 DNA: TGCGCCAGCAGCGGGACAGGGATTTCTTATGGCTACACCTTC

V gene: TRBV30
J gene: TRBJ1-1
D gene: NA
clone size: NA
CDR3 protein: CAWSRNLNTEAFF
CDR3 DNA: TGTGCCTGGAGTCGGAACCTCAACACTGAAGCTTTCTTT

V gene: TRBV11-2
J gene: TRBJ2-7
D gene: NA
clone size: NA
CDR3 protein: CASSSGVTGEQYF
CDR3 DNA: TGTGCCAGCAGCTCCGGGGTCACCGGCGAGCAGTACTTC

V gene: TRBV11-3
J gene: TRBJ2-1
D gene: NA
clone size: few
CDR3 protein: CASSLGVAPSYNEQFF
CDR3 DNA: TGTGCCAGCAGCTTAGGGGTTGCACCCTCCTACAATGAGCAGTTCTTC

V gene: TRBV18
J gene: TRBJ2-7
D gene: TRBD2
clone size: once
CDR3 protein: CASSPPGLDLPYEQYF
CDR3 DNA: TGTGCCAGCTCACCACCAGGACTAGACCTCCCTTACGAGCAGTACTTC

V gene: TRBV7-2
J gene: TRBJ2-3
D gene: NA
clone size: many
CDR3 protein: CASSFATDTQYF
CDR3 DNA: TGTGCCAGCAGCTTTGCAACAGATACGCAGTATTTT

V gene: TRBV18
J gene: TRBJ1-1
D gene: NA
clone size: NA
CDR3 protein: CASSSTFMEGAGSEAFF
CDR3 DNA: TGTGCCAGCTCATCCACTTTTATGGAGGGCGCGGGCTCTGAAGCTTTCTTT

V gene: TRBV29-1
J gene: TRBJ1-1
D gene: NA
clone size: many
CDR3 protein: CSVGLASAERTEAFF
CDR3 DNA: TGCAGCGTTGGGTTGGCGTCAGCAGAACGCACTGAAGCTTTCTTT

V gene: TRBV25-1
J gene: TRBJ2-3
D gene: TRBD2
clone size: few
CDR3 protein: CASSEPGLAGRSTDTQYF
CDR3 DNA: TGTGCCAGCAGTGAACCCGGACTAGCGGGACGAAGCACAGATACGCAGTATTTT

V gene: TRBV12-3/TRBV12-4
J gene: TRBJ2-7
D gene: TRBD1
clone size: NA
CDR3 protein: CASSEQGGYEQYF
CDR3 DNA: TGTGCCAGCAGCGAACAGGGGGGCTACGAGCAGTACTTC

V gene: TRBV9
J gene: TRBJ2-3
D gene: NA
clone size: few
CDR3 protein: CASSPQPDTQYF
CDR3 DNA: TGTGCCAGCAGCCCTCAGCCGGATACGCAGTATTTT

V gene: TRBV7-3
J gene: TRBJ1-6
D gene: NA
clone size: few
CDR3 protein: CASSSSPNSPLHF
CDR3 DNA: TGTGCCAGCAGCTCCTCCCCGAATTCACCCCTCCACTTT

V gene: TRBV11-2
J gene: TRBJ1-2
D gene: TRBD1
clone size: NA
CDR3 protein: CASSLGREGRGHGYTF
CDR3 DNA: TGTGCCAGCAGCTTGGGACGAGAAGGCAGGGGGCATGGCTACACCTTC

V gene: TRBV24-1
J gene: TRBJ1-5
D gene: NA
clone size: NA
CDR3 protein: CATSNDSNQPQHF
CDR3 DNA: TGTGCCACCAGCAACGATAGCAATCAGCCCCAGCATTTT

V gene: TRBV5-5
J gene: TRBJ1-4
D gene: NA
clone size: many
CDR3 protein: CASSSRPSAVWATNEKLFF
CDR3 DNA: TGTGCCAGCAGTTCTAGACCGTCGGCAGTCTGGGCAACTAATGAAAAACTGTTTTTT

V gene: TRBV29-1
J gene: TRBJ2-2
D gene: NA
clone size: many
CDR3 protein: CSGGQHTGELFF
CDR3 DNA: TGCAGCGGGGGTCAGCACACCGGGGAGCTGTTTTTT

V gene: TRBV29-1
J gene: TRBJ2-5
D gene: TRBD2
clone size: NA
CDR3 protein: CSARGLAGGPVQETQYF
CDR3 DNA: TGCAGCGCGAGGGGACTAGCGGGAGGGCCCGTTCAAGAGACCCAGTACTTC

V gene: TRBV20-1
J gene: TRBJ2-6
D gene: NA
clone size: few
CDR3 protein: CSAQLAGANVLTF
CDR3 DNA: TGCAGTGCGCAGCTAGCTGGGGCCAACGTCCTGACTTTC

V gene: TRBV2
J gene: TRBJ2-3
D gene: NA
clone size: NA
CDR3 protein: CASVLVRKDTQYF
CDR3 DNA: TGTGCCAGCGTACTAGTTAGGAAGGATACGCAGTATTTT

V gene: TRBV7-8
J gene: TRBJ2-2
D gene: TRBD2
clone size: NA
CDR3 protein: CASSSVRISGRMNTGELFF
CDR3 DNA: TGTGCCAGCAGCTCGGTACGAATTAGCGGGAGGATGAACACCGGGGAGCTGTTTTTT

V gene: TRBV6-6
J gene: TRBJ1-5
D gene: NA
clone size: NA
CDR3 protein: CASSYSKAGSEPQHF
CDR3 DNA: TGTGCCAGCAGTTACTCGAAAGCAGGGTCAGAGCCCCAGCATTTT

V gene: TRBV12-3/TRBV12-4
J gene: TRBJ2-1
D gene: NA
clone size: few
CDR3 protein: CASSLGGYGYNEQFF
CDR3 DNA: TGTGCCAGCAGTTTAGGGGGGTACGGCTACAATGAGCAGTTCTTC

V gene: TRBV5-1
J gene: TRBJ2-7
D gene: NA
clone size: many
CDR3 protein: CASRIQGSSYEQYF
CDR3 DNA: TGCGCCAGCAGGATTCAGGGAAGCTCCTACGAGCAGTACTTC

V gene: TRBV7-9
J gene: TRBJ2-1
D gene: NA
clone size: many
CDR3 protein: CASSPLPGSSYNEQFF
CDR3 DNA: TGTGCCAGCAGCCCCCTCCCGGGAAGTTCTTACAATGAGCAGTTCTTC

V gene: TRBV9
J gene: TRBJ2-7
D gene: TRBD1
clone size: many
CDR3 protein: CASSAQGAYEQYF
CDR3 DNA: TGTGCCAGCAGCGCACAGGGGGCCTACGAGCAGTACTTC

V gene: TRBV5-1
J gene: TRBJ2-3
D gene: NA
clone size: many
CDR3 protein: CASRTRLADTQYF
CDR3 DNA: TGCGCCAGCCGGACCAGGCTCGCAGATACGCAGTATTTT

V gene: TRBV5-1
J gene: TRBJ2-1
D gene: TRBD1
clone size: many
CDR3 protein: CASRARTGNNEQFF
CDR3 DNA: TGCGCCAGCAGGGCAAGGACAGGGAACAATGAGCAGTTCTTC

V gene: TRBV4-2
J gene: TRBJ2-3
D gene: TRBD2
clone size: NA
CDR3 protein: CASSLSSGSTDTQYF
CDR3 DNA: TGTGCCAGCAGCCTTTCTAGCGGGAGCACAGATACGCAGTATTTT

V gene: TRBV12-3/TRBV12-4
J gene: TRBJ2-7
D gene: NA
clone size: few
CDR3 protein: CASSPSWWAGRSYEQYF
CDR3 DNA: TGTGCCAGCAGCCCTTCATGGTGGGCAGGGAGGTCCTACGAGCAGTACTTC

V gene: TRBV4-3
J gene: TRBJ2-3
D gene: NA
clone size: NA
CDR3 protein: CASSPMGPQADTQYF
CDR3 DNA: TGCGCCAGCAGCCCAATGGGGCCTCAGGCAGATACGCAGTATTTT

V gene: TRBV4-3
J gene: TRBJ2-7
D gene: TRBD1
clone size: NA
CDR3 protein: CASSRDHYRGRTGEQYF
CDR3 DNA: TGCGCCAGCAGCCGAGACCATTACAGGGGGCGAACAGGCGAGCAGTACTTC

V gene: TRBV9
J gene: TRBJ2-2
D gene: TRBD1
clone size: NA
CDR3 protein: CASSPGTVGELFF
CDR3 DNA: TGTGCCAGCAGCCCTGGGACAGTCGGGGAGCTGTTTTTT

V gene: TRBV24-1
J gene: TRBJ1-1
D gene: NA
clone size: many
CDR3 protein: CATSGTSSGANTEAFF
CDR3 DNA: TGTGCCACCAGTGGAACGTCGTCAGGGGCTAACACTGAAGCTTTCTTT

V gene: TRBV18
J gene: TRBJ2-3
D gene: TRBD1
clone size: NA
CDR3 protein: CASSTATGSTDTQYF
CDR3 DNA: TGTGCCAGCTCAACAGCGACAGGGAGCACAGATACGCAGTATTTT

V gene: TRBV5-1
J gene: TRBJ2-5
D gene: NA
clone size: NA
CDR3 protein: CASSLSNQETQYF
CDR3 DNA: TGCGCCAGCAGCTTGTCCAACCAAGAGACCCAGTACTTC

V gene: TRBV2
J gene: TRBJ2-7
D gene: NA
clone size: many
CDR3 protein: CASTHGQTYEQYF
CDR3 DNA: TGTGCCAGCACCCATGGACAGACCTACGAGCAGTACTTC

V gene: TRBV24-1
J gene: TRBJ2-4
D gene: NA
clone size: NA
CDR3 protein: CATGVRGAAKNIQYF
CDR3 DNA: TGTGCCACCGGAGTACGGGGGGCGGCCAAAAACATTCAGTACTTC

V gene: TRBV7-9
J gene: TRBJ1-6
D gene: TRBD1
clone size: NA
CDR3 protein: CASSLSYMGQLFSNSPLHF
CDR3 DNA: TGTGCCAGCAGCTTAAGTTACATGGGACAGCTATTTAGTAATTCACCCCTACACTTT

V gene: TRBV4-2
J gene: TRBJ1-1
D gene: NA
clone size: NA
CDR3 protein: CASSQDPVNTEAFF
CDR3 DNA: TGTGCCAGCAGCCAAGACCCGGTGAACACTGAAGCTTTCTTT

V gene: TRBV7-8
J gene: TRBJ2-1
D gene: NA
clone size: NA
CDR3 protein: CASSFISANEQFF
CDR3 DNA: TGTGCCAGCAGCTTTATCTCGGCCAATGAGCAGTTCTTC

V gene: TRBV29-1
J gene: TRBJ2-2
D gene: TRBD1
clone size: NA
CDR3 protein: CSVDTDRERTGELFF
CDR3 DNA: TGCAGCGTTGATACCGACAGGGAACGGACCGGGGAGCTGTTTTTT